This T cell receptor (beta chain) was recovered during a study of type 1 and type 2 diabetes patients. The germline V gene encodes CDR1 GTSNPN and CDR2 SVGIG (reference sequence). The CDR3 is 12 amino acids. V lost 0 bases and J lost 8, with 10 bases in between. This clonotype came up a few times. Amplification started from genomic DNA. A primer set of 30 forward and 13 reverse primers amplified the CDR3. A single record per CDR3 protein comes from TCRdb applying MiXCR to the multiplex PCR reads. The profile shows 250,000 to 300,000 distinct CDR3 sequences, 45% to 60% of them singletons. Sequencing was performed on peripheral blood mononuclear cells (PBMCs). This chain uses TRBV30 with TRBJ1-2; D perhaps matches TRBD1 (5 bases). This receptor was identified in a man younger than 35 with type 2 diabetes. The CDR3 DNA follows: TGTGCCTGGAGTGTAAGCGGGGCCGGCTACACCTTC. Translating gives CAWSVSGAGYTF. Full variable domain (remainder filled in from reference TRBV30 and TRBJ1-2): SQTIHQWPATLVQPVGSPLSLECTVEGTSNPNLYWYRQAAGRGLQLLFYSVGIGQISSEVPQNLSASRPQDRQFILSSKKLLLSDSGFYLCAWSVSGAGYTFGSGTRLTVV.